In this sample, the clone carrying this TCR beta chain turned up many times. Its matching antigen is unknown. This sample is drawn from a study of T cells after yellow fever vaccination. Study background: Where fractions had low cell numbers, libraries were prepared from them with the SMART-Seq v4 Ultra Low Input RNA kit.

The germline CDR1 and CDR2 sequences are SGHTA and FQGNSA. V lost 6 bases and J 7 bases, leaving 10 bases between the germline ends. The CDR3 contains 13 residues. TCRdb reanalysed the 5' RACE reads using MiXCR and keeps one entry per CDR3 protein. The data show about 580,000 distinct CDR3 sequences, less than 20% seen once. General observations from the study: Researchers report a weaker secondary response that nonetheless peaked faster, day 5 versus 15. Post-booster samples contained most primary-vaccination clones (approximately 96% CD4, roughly 88% CD8).

V usage is TRBV7-2 and J usage is TRBJ1-6; no definite D call. This receptor was identified in a man aged 18 to 29 who received the YFV17D yellow fever vaccine. Material: PBMCs, obtained more than 4 days after the first yellow fever vaccination. The CDR3 nucleotides are TGTGCCAGCAGACGTAGGGCGAATTCACCCCTCCACTTT. Translating gives CASRRRANSPLHF.